This T cell receptor beta chain is drawn from a study of shared clonotypes between healthy human individuals. Study details: Participating donors consisted of two women and a few men aged 18 to 49.

This clone was seen a single time. Trimming shortened V by 0 bases and J by 0 bases, and 18 bases separated the two germline ends. From germline, CDR1 is GTSNPN and CDR2 SVGIG (reference sequence). This CDR3 comprises 18 residues. The assay was immunoSEQ multiplex PCR, and TCRdb's table has in-frame clones only and misses some. The sample contains approximately 2,300,000 clones, around 90% of which appear only once. Sequences were obtained from naive CD4+ T cells from PBMCs. Subset described: CD45RA+ positively selected. The receptor's source is a man aged 18-30 years in good health. Some clones in this sample may be carry-over from other donors' samples. This sequence joins TRBV30 and TRBJ1-3; D gene unclear. The CDR3 DNA is TGTGCCTGGAGTGTATGGTGGGCAGAAATACCCTCTGGAAACACCATATATTTT. Amino acid sequence: CAWSVWWAEIPSGNTIYF.